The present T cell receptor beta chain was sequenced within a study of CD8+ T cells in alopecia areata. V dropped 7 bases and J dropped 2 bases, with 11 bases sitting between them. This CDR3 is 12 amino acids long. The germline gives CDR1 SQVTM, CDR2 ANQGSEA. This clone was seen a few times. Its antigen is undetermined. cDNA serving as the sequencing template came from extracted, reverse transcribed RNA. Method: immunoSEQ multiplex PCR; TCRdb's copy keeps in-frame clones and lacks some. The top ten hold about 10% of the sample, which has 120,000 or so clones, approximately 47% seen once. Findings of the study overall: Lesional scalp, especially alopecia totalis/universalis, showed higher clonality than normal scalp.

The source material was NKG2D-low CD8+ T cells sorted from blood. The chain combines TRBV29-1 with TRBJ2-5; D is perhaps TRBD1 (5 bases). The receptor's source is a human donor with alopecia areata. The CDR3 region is CSELTVQETQYF. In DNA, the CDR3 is TGCAGCGAATTGACAGTACAAGAGACCCAGTACTTC.